One sample yielded the 10 T cell receptor beta chains listed below, sequenced in a study of regulatory T cells listed by TCRdb under 2018. Study-level results and caveats: Hydrophobic residues at CDR3 positions 6 and 7 were enriched in conventional CD4+ T cells from CD3G-deficient patients, suggesting more self-reactive specificities.

Library method: the immunoSEQ multiplex PCR assay. In the multiplex PCR, 52 forward TRBV primers and 13 reverse TRBJ primers were used, and assay-based and computational corrections were applied for amplification bias. TCRdb took this table from immuneACCESS and kept in-frame rearrangements with V and J called. Such tables lack part of the clones; where checked against another copy, unresolved V genes explain under half of the gap, and the rest is unexplained. The sample data list about 29,000 clones, and 85% to 95% of these were observed just once. Jointly, the top ten make up under 2% of the sample. These receptors are not linked to any known antigen. Sequenced sample: conventional CD4+ T cells sorted from blood. These receptors were obtained from a young adult with CD3G deficiency.

The V and J genes are TRBV5-1 and TRBJ2-6; D assignment may be TRBD1 or TRBD2 (5 bases each). The CDR3 covers 15 residues. Germline-derived CDR1 and CDR2 are SGHRS and YFSETQ. The V end was cut by 4 bases, the J end by 0 bases, with 8 bases between. CDR3 protein: CASSPRGSGANVLTF. CDR3 sequence (DNA): TGCGCCAGCAGCCCGAGGGGCTCTGGGGCCAACGTCCTGACTTTC.

The chain is built from TRBV19 and TRBJ2-2, with D possibly called TRBD1 or TRBD2 (5 bases each). V lost 6 bases to trimming and J lost 4 bases, with 18 bases between them. Germline V gene lookup returns CDR1 LNHDA and CDR2 SQIVND (reference sequence). CDR3 size: 16 residues. CDR3 sequence reads: CASSLRRGARTGELFF. CDR3 nucleotides: TGTGCCAGTAGCTTGCGAAGAGGGGCACGCACCGGGGAGCTGTTTTTT.

The chain joins TRBV6-1 to TRBJ2-7, with D unclear. The CDR3 runs to 13 residues. Germline loops: CDR1 MNHNS, CDR2 SASEGT. V lost 4 bases and J 3 bases, leaving 10 bases between the germline ends. The CDR3 loop reads CASSAETGYEQYF. CDR3 DNA sequence: TGTGCCAGCAGTGCGGAGACTGGCTACGAGCAGTACTTC.

The chain joins TRBV6-6 to TRBJ1-2; 7 nucleotides agree with TRBD1. Unmatched junction bases numbered 5, after V lost 5 bases and J lost 2 bases. Per germline, CDR1 MNHNY and CDR2 SVGAGI (reference sequence). The CDR3 is 14 amino acids. The CDR3 region is CASSHGTANYGYTF. CDR3 DNA: TGTGCCAGCAGTCACGGGACAGCCAACTATGGCTACACCTTC.

The V gene is TRBV6-4, the J gene TRBJ2-5; maybe TRBD2 (7 bases). V was pared by 2 bases and J by 5 bases, with 24 bases between. CDR1 MRHNA and CDR2 SNTAGT come from the germline V gene. The CDR3 has 18 residues. The CDR3: CASSDLLERGGVRETQYF. CDR3 in DNA: TGTGCCAGCAGTGACCTTTTAGAGAGGGGGGGCGTGAGGGAGACCCAGTACTTC.

This clone has a single count. The rearrangement joins TRBV5-6 to TRBJ2-2; 7 nucleotides line up with TRBD1. The CDR3 sequence is 16 residues long. V shed 0 bases, J shed 0 bases, and the junction held 2 bases outside the gene matches. Looked up from germline, CDR1 is SGHDT and CDR2 is YYEEEE. CDR3 DNA sequence: TGTGCCAGCAGCTTGGAGGACAGGACGAACACCGGGGAGCTGTTTTTT. It encodes CASSLEDRTNTGELFF.

This chain links TRBV11-2 with TRBJ2-3, with D hard to call. The ends were cut back, 1 base at V and 2 bases at J, with 10 bases in the middle. Per the germline V gene, CDR1 is SGHAT and CDR2 is FQNNGV. The CDR3 runs 15 residues. The DNA of the CDR3 is TGTGCCAGCAGCTTAGTCGGCGGTACCACAGATACGCAGTATTTT. It specifies CASSLVGGTTDTQYF.

The chain combines TRBV14 with TRBJ1-1; 7 bases align to TRBD1. V trimming: 0 bases; J trimming: 0 bases; junction bases outside the gene matches: 1. The CDR3 covers 15 residues. Germline V gene lookup returns CDR1 SGHDN and CDR2 FVKESK. The CDR3 here is CASSQDTGVNTEAFF. CDR3 DNA sequence: TGTGCCAGCAGCCAAGATACAGGGGTGAACACTGAAGCTTTCTTT.

The rearrangement uses TRBV11-2 and TRBJ2-6; tentatively, D is TRBD1 (6 bases). Per the germline V gene, CDR1 is SGHAT and CDR2 is FQNNGV. The CDR3 loop spans 19 amino acids. Trimming pared 1 base from V and 0 bases from J, leaving 16 bases between. The CDR3 sequence: CASSLGIGARGSGANVLTF. In DNA form, the CDR3 reads TGTGCCAGCAGCTTAGGAATCGGCGCCAGGGGCTCTGGGGCCAACGTCCTGACTTTC.

The chain employs TRBV9 and TRBJ2-2; 12 bases are a match to TRBD2. The V segment lost 4 bases and the J segment 4 bases; nucleotides outside the gene matches: 8. The germline V gene has CDR1 SGDLS and CDR2 YYNGEE. The CDR3 spans 17 residues. The CDR3 reads CASSKGLAGGATGELFF. CDR3 bases: TGTGCCAGCAGCAAGGGACTAGCGGGCGGCGCCACCGGGGAGCTGTTTTTT.